These 11 T cell receptor beta chains were sequenced from one sample in a study of T cells in women clearing cervical HPV infection. Sequencing used immunoSEQ multiplex PCR; TCRdb keeps in-frame clones, though not all of them. With 25,000 to 35,000 clones in the sample, the ten largest clones hold 6.5% to 7.5%. Sequencing was done on a sample of blood buffy coat. Receptors were obtained from a woman aged 18 to 75 with a cervical HPV16 infection that either progressed to CIN3+ or cleared (not recorded which).

Worth noting for this clone: The missing CDR3 end, 3 residues past where the read stops, is filled in from the germline J gene. The gene calls are TRBV10-3 and TRBJ1-4; maybe TRBD1 (6 bases). V shed 6 bases and J shed 4 bases, with 6 bases lying between them. There are 12 residues in the CDR3. Germline V gives CDR1 ENHRY, CDR2 SYGVKD. CDR3 DNA, as far as it was read: TGTGCCATCAGGGACAGTAATGAAAAA. This gives the protein CAIRDSNEK. The full-length CDR3 reads as CAIRDSNEKLFF.

With regard to this clone: The sequenced fragment ends 3 residues before the CDR3 boundary, so the rest is inferred from the germline J gene. The chain employs TRBV7-3 and TRBJ1-2; 8 bases are a match to TRBD1. This CDR3 has 12 residues. Germline CDR1 SGHTA, CDR2 FQGTGA. CDR3 DNA (partial): TGTGCCAGCAGCGGACAGGGTCGGGGC. This encodes CASSGQGRG. The full CDR3 is CASSGQGRGYTF.

In the case of this clone: The read falls 3 residues short of the CDR3 end, and the missing part is taken from the germline J gene. This chain links TRBV19 with TRBJ2-5; 7 bases line up with TRBD2. Germline V lookup: CDR1 LNHDA, CDR2 SQIVND (reference sequence). V shed 5 bases and J 7 bases; nucleotides not matched to a gene: 13. The CDR3 is made up of 15 amino acids. CDR3 loop: CASSSRTSGKGTQYF. The CDR3 DNA, read in part, is TGTGCCAGTAGTTCTCGGACTAGTGGTAAAGGGACC.

As for this clone: The read terminates 3 residues before the CDR3 end, so the remaining end is supplied by the germline J gene. The chain employs TRBV7-2 and TRBJ1-5; TRBD1 aligns across 8 bases. CDR3 length equals 15 residues. Germline loops: CDR1 SGHTA, CDR2 FQGNSA. The trim removed 4 bases at V and 3 bases at J, leaving 5 bases unmatched. CDR3 DNA, as far as it was read: TGTGCCAGCAGCTCAAAGACAGGGGCCAATCAGCCC. Amino acid sequence: CASSSKTGANQP. The full-length CDR3 reads as CASSSKTGANQPQHF.

Turning to this clone: The read ends 3 residues before the CDR3 terminus; that terminus is restored from the germline J gene. The chain links TRBV20-1 to TRBJ2-1; 9 bases align to TRBD2. This CDR3 is built from 13 residues. The trim removed 5 bases at V and 4 bases at J, leaving 3 bases unmatched. CDR1 DFQATT and CDR2 SNEGSKA come from the germline V gene (reference sequence). The CDR3 sequence: CSAQRGAYNEQFF. The CDR3 bases that were read are TGCAGTGCTCAGCGGGGGGCTTACAATGAG.

The CDR3 sequence is CARETRSSGNTIYF. CDR3 DNA, as far as it was read: TGTGCCAGAGAGACTCGAAGCTCTGGAAACACC. V and J are TRBV2 and TRBJ1-3; D unresolved. Read sequence stops 3 residues before the CDR3 end, and the germline J gene provides the missing end. The V end lost 9 bases, the J end lost 0 bases, and 12 bases lay between the germline ends. This CDR3 is built from 14 residues. Germline loops: CDR1 SNHLY, CDR2 FYNNEI.

In regard to this clone: The read is 3 residues too short to cover the CDR3 end, so that end is filled in from the germline J gene. V usage is TRBV4-1 and J usage is TRBJ2-5; unclear D gene. The germline gives CDR1 MGHRA, CDR2 YSYEKL. This CDR3 comprises 11 residues. V was cut by 8 bases and J by 5 bases, with 9 bases left in between. CDR3 DNA, as far as it was read: TGCGCCAGCTTCGATCGGGAGACC. Protein: CASFDRET. In full, the CDR3 is CASFDRETQYF.

On this clone: The sequenced fragment ends 3 residues before the CDR3 boundary, so the rest is inferred from the germline J gene. This chain uses TRBV2 with TRBJ1-2, with 10 bases lining up with TRBD1. The germline CDR1 and CDR2 sequences are SNHLY and FYNNEI. The CDR3 has 14 residues. The CDR3 sequence: CASSHRGQGDGYTF. The sequenced CDR3 bases are TGTGCCAGCAGCCACCGTGGACAGGGGGACGGC.

Concerning this clone: The CDR3 end falls 3 residues outside the read, so it is completed with the germline J gene. The chain employs TRBV2 and TRBJ2-2, with TRBD2 matching 10 bases. Germline V gene lookup returns CDR1 SNHLY and CDR2 FYNNEI. The CDR3 is made up of 15 amino acids. V gave up 5 bases and J gave up 4 bases; unmatched junction bases: 4. CDR3: CASSLLAGITGELFF. The covered CDR3 bases are TGTGCCAGCAGTCTACTAGCGGGGATCACCGGGGAG.

A word on this clone: The read ends 3 residues early relative to the CDR3; the germline J gene fills the gap. This chain joins TRBV4-2 and TRBJ1-2, with TRBD1 identical over 7 bases. The germline gives CDR1 LGHNA, CDR2 YNFKEQ. Trimming took 0 bases from V and 4 from J; bases not matched to a gene: 8. The CDR3 is made up of 16 amino acids. The part of the CDR3 DNA that was read is TGTGCCAGCAGCCAAGACTCAACAGGGGCCCGCTATGGC. It specifies CASSQDSTGARYG. The CDR3, in full, reads CASSQDSTGARYGYTF.

The CDR3 spells CASSQSGLGGDTQYF. The covered CDR3 bases are TGCGCCAGCAGCCAATCGGGACTAGGGGGGGATACG. The V gene is TRBV4-1, the J gene TRBJ2-3, with 8 bases aligning to TRBD2. The read terminates 3 residues before the CDR3 end, so the remaining end is supplied by the germline J gene. This CDR3 is 15 amino acids long. Germline CDR1 MGHRA, CDR2 YSYEKL. J gave up 6 bases and V 2 bases, and 7 bases lay outside the gene matches.